A single sample gave rise to the 18 T cell receptor beta chains below, sequenced in a study of T cell repertoires in cytomegalovirus infection. For these TCRs, the target antigens are not known. TCRdb analysed the reads with MiXCR anew, one entry per CDR3 protein. The table includes 90,000 to 110,000 distinct CDR3 sequences, around 30% detected once. Sequenced here: CD8+ T cells from cultured PBMCs, sampled from culture after CMV antigen stimulation. The receptors come from a human donor in good health (CMV status not recorded). Some clones in this sample may be carry-over from other donors' samples.

V usage is TRBV6-1 and J usage is TRBJ1-5, with TRBD1 identical over 7 bases. V trimming: 6 bases; J trimming: 2 bases; junction bases outside the gene matches: 7. From germline, CDR1 is MNHNS and CDR2 SASEGT. The CDR3 is 15 amino acids. In DNA form, the CDR3 reads TGTGCCAGCAGGCTACAGGGGAGGGGCAATCAGCCCCAGCATTTT. It yields the protein CASRLQGRGNQPQHF.

This chain uses TRBV4-2 with TRBJ2-5, with a possible D match to TRBD2 (5 bases). CDR1 LGHNA and CDR2 YNFKEQ come from the germline V gene. CDR3 size: 13 residues. V was shortened by 0 bases and J by 5 bases, with 7 bases between the two germline ends. The CDR3 DNA sequence: TGTGCCAGCAGCCAAGATTCGGGGGAGACCCAGTACTTC. Its protein is CASSQDSGETQYF.

There are a few counts of this clonotype. The chain is built from TRBV7-9 and TRBJ2-7; D uncertain. The CDR3 is 12 amino acids. With 5 bases removed from V and 3 bases from J, the gap between germline ends came to 8 bases. Germline lookup yields CDR1 SEHNR and CDR2 FQNEAQ (reference sequence). The chain's CDR3 is CASSPFNYEQYF. The CDR3 coding sequence is TGTGCCAGCAGCCCATTCAACTACGAGCAGTACTTC.

This clonotype appeared many times. CDR3 amino acids: CASSEAWGHSTDTQYF. CDR3 DNA sequence: TGTGCCAGCAGTGAAGCGTGGGGGCATAGCACAGATACGCAGTATTTT. The chain carries TRBV6-1 and TRBJ2-3; maybe TRBD1 (6 bases). Germline CDR1 MNHNS, CDR2 SASEGT. The CDR3 is made up of 16 amino acids. V gave up 0 bases and J gave up 0 bases, with 10 bases separating them.

A single count supports this clonotype. The chain combines TRBV19 with TRBJ2-1; a possible D gene is TRBD2 (6 bases). V was trimmed by 10 bases and J by 2 bases, leaving 12 bases between them. The CDR3 sequence is 13 residues long. Germline V gene sequence: CDR1 LNHDA, CDR2 SQIVND (reference sequence). The chain's CDR3 is CATGGTTYNEQFF. CDR3 sequence (DNA): TGTGCCACAGGAGGGACGACCTACAATGAGCAGTTCTTC. Full variable domain (rest looked up from reference TRBV19 and TRBJ2-1): DGGITQSPKYLFRKEGQNVTLSCEQNLNHDAMYWYRQDPGQGLRLIYYSQIVNDFQKGDIAEGYSVSREKKESFPLTVTSAQKNPTAFYLCATGGTTYNEQFFGPGTRLTVL.

This clonotype appeared a few times. This chain uses TRBV6-5 with TRBJ2-7; 13 nucleotides align to TRBD2. J gave up 2 bases and V 5 bases, and 6 bases lay outside the gene matches. CDR1 is MNHEY, CDR2 SVGAGI, per germline. The CDR3 is made up of 16 amino acids. The chain's CDR3 is CASSGGLAGRPYEQYF. CDR3 nucleotides: TGTGCCAGCAGTGGGGGACTAGCGGGGAGACCCTACGAGCAGTACTTC.

The V gene is TRBV27, the J gene TRBJ2-5; TRBD1 agrees at 9 bases. This CDR3 comprises 15 residues. V shed 5 bases and J 5 bases; nucleotides not matched to a gene: 9. Per germline, CDR1 MNHEY and CDR2 SMNVEV (reference sequence). The CDR3: CASSIRTGGMETQYF. CDR3 in DNA: TGTGCCAGCAGTATACGTACAGGGGGCATGGAGACCCAGTACTTC.

This chain links TRBV27 with TRBJ2-5; 14 bases agree with TRBD2. V shed 6 bases and J 3 bases; nucleotides not matched to a gene: 15. The V gene's germline CDR1 is MNHEY and CDR2 SMNVEV (reference sequence). CDR3 length: 19 amino acids. The CDR3 DNA is TGTGCCAGCAGCTCCCTGACTAGCGGGGGGGCCGGTCCCAAAGAGACCCAGTACTTC. This codes for CASSSLTSGGAGPKETQYF.

This chain uses TRBV7-8 with TRBJ1-2; weak D call: TRBD1 (6 bases). CDR1 SGHVS and CDR2 FQNEAQ come from the germline V gene. Trimming removed 4 bases at V and 7 bases at J, with 13 bases between. This CDR3 comprises 13 residues. CDR3 amino acids: CASSYRATSGYTF. The CDR3 DNA is TGTGCCAGCAGCTACAGGGCTACAAGTGGCTACACCTTC.

This clonotype was seen more than once but under ten times. The CDR3 region has the DNA TGTGCCAGCAGCCCAAGGTCCGGGCTAACAGATACGCAGTATTTT. This translates into CASSPRSGLTDTQYF. V usage is TRBV13 and J usage is TRBJ2-3; D is undetermined. Germline-derived CDR1 and CDR2 are PRHDT and FYEKMQ (reference sequence). V lost 5 bases and J lost 3, with 15 bases in between. This CDR3 is built from 15 residues.

V usage is TRBV20-1 and J usage is TRBJ2-7; 8 bases are a match to TRBD1. The trim removed 6 bases at V and 2 bases at J, leaving 9 bases unmatched. This CDR3 comprises 14 residues. The germline gives CDR1 DFQATT, CDR2 SNEGSKA (reference sequence). CDR3 sequence: CSAGQTGAAYEQYF. The CDR3 DNA sequence: TGCAGTGCGGGACAGACAGGGGCGGCCTACGAGCAGTACTTC.

This clonotype was counted between two and nine times. The V gene is TRBV6-1, the J gene TRBJ1-2, with D possibly matching TRBD1 (6 bases). In germline, CDR1 is MNHNS, CDR2 SASEGT. V was trimmed by 7 bases and J by 4 bases, leaving 16 bases between them. The CDR3 has 14 amino acids. DNA of the CDR3: TGTGCCAGCAATCCGCCGGGACAAGCCTATGGCTACACCTTC. Amino acid sequence: CASNPPGQAYGYTF.

This clonotype has just a few counts. The chain has TRBV27 and TRBJ2-7; 10 bases agree with TRBD2. The ends lost 5 bases at V and 7 bases at J; junction bases unmatched: 8. This CDR3 is 14 amino acids long. CDR1 and CDR2 from the germline V gene are MNHEY and SMNVEV (reference sequence). DNA of the CDR3: TGTGCCAGCAGTACAGCGGGGGGGCCGAGGGAGCAGTACTTC. Protein: CASSTAGGPREQYF.

This clonotype has more than one count but fewer than ten. The gene calls are TRBV28 and TRBJ2-2, with a tentative D call TRBD2 (5 bases). Germline V gene lookup returns CDR1 MDHEN and CDR2 SYDVKM. This CDR3 region has 16 residues. Deletions cut 5 bases from V and 4 bases from J, with 17 bases between. This CDR3 reads CASSRTERGSTGELFF. The DNA for the CDR3 is TGTGCCAGCAGTCGGACGGAGAGAGGGAGCACCGGGGAGCTGTTTTTT.

This clonotype has a count of ten or more. This chain connects TRBV4-1 to TRBJ1-1; 8 bases fit TRBD1. Germline assignment: CDR1 MGHRA and CDR2 YSYEKL. Unmatched junction bases numbered 3, after V lost 1 base and J lost 5 bases. CDR3 size: 14 residues. The CDR3 DNA sequence: TGCGCCAGCAGCCAAGGACAGGGGAAGACTGAAGCTTTCTTT. Translation: CASSQGQGKTEAFF.

The rearrangement uses TRBV20-1 and TRBJ2-7, with 8 bases that match TRBD2. This CDR3 comprises 13 residues. The germline CDR1 and CDR2 sequences are DFQATT and SNEGSKA (reference sequence). Trimming cost V 6 bases and J 2 bases; bases outside gene matches: 6. CDR3 protein: CSAPGGDTYEQYF. In DNA, the CDR3 is TGCAGTGCCCCCGGGGGGGATACCTACGAGCAGTACTTC.

This clonotype was observed at least ten times. This chain connects TRBV7-2 to TRBJ2-7; no clear D gene. V dropped 1 base and J dropped 0 bases, with 7 bases sitting between them. The CDR3 contains 14 residues. Germline CDR1 SGHTA, CDR2 FQGNSA. CDR3 residues: CASSLVSSSYEQYF. CDR3 coding DNA: TGTGCCAGCAGCTTAGTTAGCTCCTCCTACGAGCAGTACTTC.

Worth noting for this clonotype: The junction differs from germline at one of its ends, possibly a read error. V usage is TRBV7-4 and J usage is TRBJ2-5, with D unclear. CDR1 and CDR2 from the germline V gene are SGHVT and SQSDAQ. The CDR3 runs 13 residues. The CDR3 sequence is CAGSLPGQETQYF. In DNA, the CDR3 is TGTGCCGGCAGCCTCCCGGGTCAAGAGACCCAGTACTTC. The variable domain in full, completed from reference TRBV7-4 and TRBJ2-5, reads GAGVSQSPRYKVAKRGRDVALRCDSISGHVTLYWYRQTLGQGSEVLTYSQSDAQRDKSGRPSGRFSAERPERSVSTLKIQRTEQGDSAVYLCAGSLPGQETQYFGPGTRLLVL.